Below are 26 T cell receptor beta chains sequenced from a single sample in a study of blood T cells in healthy people across ages. Together with a sample-barcoded 5' primer, a J-beta primer mix was included in a second PCR lasting roughly 7 to 11 cycles. TCRdb called the 5' RACE reads again in MiXCR, with one record for every CDR3 protein. Of hundreds of thousands of distinct CDR3 sequences in the sample, around 41% were seen once. Sequencing was done on a sample of blood. The receptor source for this set is a man older than 75 in good health.

As DNA, the CDR3 is TGTGCCAGCAGCCGACAGCGGGGGTTGACAGATACGCAGTATTTT. It is translated as CASSRQRGLTDTQYF. This chain connects TRBV11-2 to TRBJ2-3; 8 bases align to TRBD2. CDR1 is SGHAT and CDR2 is FQNNGV in the germline V gene. The CDR3 covers 15 residues. V lost 5 bases to trimming and J lost 3 bases; unmatched junction nucleotides: 7. Variable domain in full (rest from reference TRBV11-2 and TRBJ2-3): EAGVAQSPRYKIIEKRQSVAFWCNPISGHATLYWYQQILGQGPKLLIQFQNNGVVDDSQLPKDRFSAERLKGVDSTLKIQPAKLEDSAVYLCASSRQRGLTDTQYFGPGTRLTVL.

The V gene is TRBV7-2, the J gene TRBJ2-5, with 14 positions matching TRBD2. V lost 1 base to trimming and J lost 2 bases; unmatched junction nucleotides: 3. The V gene's germline CDR1 is SGHTA and CDR2 FQGNSA. This CDR3 spans 17 amino acids. This CDR3 is CASSLGLAGGSQETQYF. The CDR3 DNA reads as TGTGCCAGCAGCTTAGGACTAGCGGGGGGGTCACAAGAGACCCAGTACTTC.

The rearrangement uses TRBV6-4 and TRBJ2-3; D is unresolved. CDR1 is MRHNA, CDR2 SNTAGT, per germline. Trimming took off 3 bases at V and 0 bases at J, with 19 bases between the two ends. This CDR3 is 18 amino acids long. This chain's CDR3 is CASSETLLGFPSTDTQYF. As DNA, the CDR3 is TGTGCCAGCAGTGAAACCCTTTTGGGGTTCCCTAGCACAGATACGCAGTATTTT.

This sequence joins TRBV27 and TRBJ2-5; 7 nucleotides match TRBD1. The germline V gene has CDR1 MNHEY and CDR2 SMNVEV (reference sequence). The CDR3 is made up of 15 amino acids. Trimming removed 6 bases from V and 2 bases from J; junction bases left unmatched: 9. The DNA for the CDR3 is TGTGCCAGCAGCCGGACAGGCTTCTGGCAAGAGACCCAGTACTTC. Protein sequence: CASSRTGFWQETQYF.

This clonotype was observed a handful of times. The chain carries TRBV4-1 and TRBJ1-4; no clear D gene. This CDR3 region has 15 residues. CDR1 is MGHRA, CDR2 YSYEKL, per germline. Trimming cost V 1 base and J 5 bases, with 11 bases left between them. CDR3 bases: TGCGCCAGCAGCCAAGTAGCGGGAATCAATGAAAAACTGTTTTTT. As protein: CASSQVAGINEKLFF.

CDR3 in amino acids: CASSPLGSMNTEAFF. In DNA form, the CDR3 reads TGTGCCAGCTCACCTTTGGGGTCTATGAACACTGAAGCTTTCTTT. The chain carries TRBV11-2 and TRBJ1-1; D is unresolved. This CDR3 region has 15 residues. Per germline, CDR1 SGHAT and CDR2 FQNNGV. V shed 8 bases and J shed 0 bases, with 16 bases lying between them.

This chain connects TRBV25-1 to TRBJ2-3; D ambiguous. This CDR3 has 11 residues. The V gene's germline CDR1 is MGHDK and CDR2 SYGVNS. V lost 10 bases and J lost 5, with 10 bases in between. In DNA form, the CDR3 reads TGTGCCACCGCGATCGGAGATACGCAGTATTTT. Translation: CATAIGDTQYF. The full variable domain, rest sourced from reference TRBV25-1 and TRBJ2-3, is EADIYQTPRYLVIGTGKKITLECSQTMGHDKMYWYQQDPGMELHLIHYSYGVNSTEKGDLSSESTVSRIRTEHFPLTLESARPSHTSQYLCATAIGDTQYFGPGTRLTVL.

This sequence joins TRBV3-1 and TRBJ2-5, with D uncertain. The CDR3 extends over 12 amino acids. V was pared by 7 bases and J by 5 bases, with 11 bases between. Germline values: CDR1 LGHDT, CDR2 YNNKEL (reference sequence). This CDR3 is CASIPSVETQYF. The CDR3 DNA is TGTGCCAGCATCCCGTCGGTGGAGACCCAGTACTTC.

This clonotype was detected only a few times. The CDR3 sequence is CASSLEGTVPTYEQYF. CDR3 bases: TGTGCCAGCAGCTTAGAGGGGACAGTTCCTACCTACGAGCAGTACTTC. This chain joins TRBV11-2 and TRBJ2-4; 7 positions match TRBD1. The end of the DNA fits TRBJ2-7 better, so the J call may be wrong. The CDR3 consists of 16 residues. Germline CDR1 is SGHAT and CDR2 is FQNNGV.

This chain uses TRBV10-3 with TRBJ2-3; D gene uncertain. Trimming stripped 4 bases from V and 0 bases from J, with 8 bases between. This CDR3 spans 14 amino acids. Germline CDR1 reads ENHRY; CDR2 reads SYGVKD. CDR3 sequence: CAISGSTSTDTQYF. CDR3 sequence (DNA): TGTGCCATCAGTGGATCGACTAGCACAGATACGCAGTATTTT.

As to this clonotype: One end of the junction is discordant with germline, which a read error may explain. V and J are TRBV20-1 and TRBJ2-3; the D gene is possibly TRBD1 (5 bases). From germline, CDR1 is DFQATT and CDR2 SNEGSKA (reference sequence). CDR3 length: 16 amino acids. In nucleotides, the CDR3 is TGCAGTGTTAGAGCCTTCCAGGGCCTTGACACAGATACGCAGTATTTT. This sequence encodes CSVRAFQGLDTDTQYF.

This clonotype appeared a few times. The chain carries TRBV12-3 or TRBV12-4 and TRBJ2-1; D ambiguous. V was pared by 3 bases and J by 4 bases, with 16 bases between. The CDR3 has 16 residues. The CDR3 DNA reads TGTGCCAGCAGTTTGTACTCGCCGCAGACTTACAATGAGCAGTTCTTC. Translating it yields CASSLYSPQTYNEQFF.

Ten or more counts support this clonotype. DNA for the CDR3: TGTGCCAGCAGCCAAGTGGACCCGAAGGCGGAGACCCAGTACTTC. Its protein is CASSQVDPKAETQYF. The chain recombines TRBV4-2 with TRBJ2-5; no firm D call. V dropped 1 base and J dropped 5 bases, with 14 bases sitting between them. The CDR3 has 15 residues. Looked up from germline, CDR1 is LGHNA and CDR2 is YNFKEQ.

The rearrangement links TRBV6-9 to TRBJ2-7; 12 bases match TRBD1. The V gene end was trimmed by 8 bases and the J gene end by 10 bases; junction bases not matched to a gene: 21. The CDR3 loop spans 17 amino acids. Germline CDR1 MNHGY, CDR2 SVAAGI. DNA for the CDR3: TGTGCCAGCGGCGGGTGGGACAGGGGGCGCCGGAAGGGAACCCAGTACTTC. The encoded protein is CASGGWDRGRRKGTQYF.

The chain uses TRBV29-1 and TRBJ2-4, with 10 nucleotides matching TRBD1. Germline V gene sequence: CDR1 SQVTM, CDR2 ANQGSEA. CDR3 size: 14 residues. V shed 6 bases, J shed 1 base, and the junction held 3 bases outside the gene matches. The CDR3 coding sequence is TGCAGCGTGGGGGACAGGGGTGCCAAAAACATTCAGTACTTC. Its protein is CSVGDRGAKNIQYF.

This clonotype is classed as medium-sized. V gene TRBV12-3 or TRBV12-4 combines with J gene TRBJ2-1, with 12 bases lining up with TRBD2. The CDR3 sequence is 16 residues long. Trimming cost V 5 bases and J 9 bases; bases outside gene matches: 11. The CDR3, as DNA: TGTGCCAGCAGTGCCGCTAGCGGGGGGGCTTTCAGTGAGCAGTTCTTC. It specifies CASSAASGGAFSEQFF.

For the CDR3, the DNA is TGCAGTGCTAGAGCTCCGGGACAGGACCGCTGCGAGCAGTACTTC. This encodes CSARAPGQDRCEQYF. The V and J genes are TRBV20-1 and TRBJ2-7; 8 nucleotides match TRBD1. This CDR3 is built from 15 residues. The germline V gene has CDR1 DFQATT and CDR2 SNEGSKA (reference sequence). V lost 1 base to trimming and J lost 6 bases; unmatched junction nucleotides: 11.

This clonotype was counted many times. The chain carries TRBV6-5 and TRBJ2-1, with 11 bases identical to TRBD2. This CDR3 contains 16 residues. Trimming cost V 6 bases and J 3 bases; bases outside gene matches: 7. From germline, CDR1 is MNHEY and CDR2 SVGAGI. The CDR3 coding sequence is TGTGCCAGCAGGCGAACTAGCGGGAGAGGCTACAATGAGCAGTTCTTC. This translates into CASRRTSGRGYNEQFF.

In this sample, this clonotype turned up a few times. This chain links TRBV7-2 with TRBJ2-2; a possible D gene is TRBD1 (6 bases). The CDR3 is made up of 14 amino acids. V was cut by 1 base and J by 6 bases, with 9 bases left in between. The germline V gene encodes CDR1 SGHTA and CDR2 FQGNSA. This CDR3 reads CASSLVWGPGELFF. The CDR3 DNA sequence: TGTGCCAGCAGCTTAGTCTGGGGGCCCGGGGAGCTGTTTTTT.

The V call is TRBV21-1, the J call TRBJ2-7; TRBD1, the D gene given by the table, was not confirmed from the DNA. TRBV21-1 is a documented pseudogene. This CDR3 spans 21 amino acids. CDR3 nucleotides: TGTGCCAGCAGCAAAGAAGGCGCTGACAGGGACTGGGCCGCTGCCTCCTACGAGCAGTACTTC. As protein: CASSKEGADRDWAAASYEQYF.

The J gene is TRBJ2-1, the V gene TRBV7-2; D unclear. Germline V gene sequence: CDR1 SGHTA, CDR2 FQGNSA. This CDR3 has 14 amino acids. V dropped 6 bases and J dropped 0 bases, with 9 bases sitting between them. CDR3 DNA: TGTGCCAGCAGGGTCCAGAGCTCCTACAATGAGCAGTTCTTC. Translation gives CASRVQSSYNEQFF.

This clonotype was observed at least ten times. V is TRBV5-1 and J is TRBJ1-6; D perhaps matches TRBD1 (5 bases). The CDR3 runs 18 residues. V was clipped by 4 bases and J by 4 bases, with 21 bases between them. CDR1 and CDR2 (germline): SGHRS, YFSETQ. Here the CDR3 reads CASSLKGTAGRYNSPLHF. The CDR3 DNA reads as TGCGCCAGCAGCCTCAAAGGGACCGCGGGAAGATATAATTCACCCCTCCACTTT.

This clonotype came up many times. The chain is built from TRBV5-1 and TRBJ2-5; no firm D call. Germline V gene sequence: CDR1 SGHRS, CDR2 YFSETQ. V lost 2 bases and J lost 5, with 7 bases in between. The CDR3 extends over 12 amino acids. CDR3 bases: TGCGCCAGCAGCTTTGGTAGGGAGACCCAGTACTTC. Its protein product is CASSFGRETQYF.

This clonotype showed up just a few times. J is TRBJ2-7 and V is TRBV9, with D unresolved. Trimming pared 4 bases from V and 0 bases from J, leaving 11 bases between. In germline, CDR1 is SGDLS, CDR2 YYNGEE. CDR3 length: 14 residues. The CDR3 here is CASSPRWGSYEQYF. The CDR3 coding sequence is TGTGCCAGCAGCCCCCGCTGGGGCTCCTACGAGCAGTACTTC.

The chain employs TRBV21-1 and TRBJ2-7; TRBD2 is taken as the D call from the table, unchecked against the DNA. TRBV21-1 constitutes a pseudogene. The CDR3 is 15 amino acids. CDR3 loop: CATRGRGTMLYEQYF. The DNA for the CDR3 is TGTGCCACGCGAGGGAGGGGGACGATGCTCTACGAGCAGTACTTC.

The chain joins TRBV4-3 to TRBJ2-7, with 7 bases lining up with TRBD2. The CDR3 extends over 13 amino acids. The J segment lost 7 bases and the V segment lost 1 base, leaving 4 bases of the junction unmatched. Germline CDR1 LGHNA, CDR2 YSLEER. The CDR3 loop reads CASSQGAGQEQYF. In nucleotides, the CDR3 is TGCGCCAGCAGCCAAGGAGCGGGGCAGGAGCAGTACTTC.